This T cell receptor beta chain was sequenced during a study of OX40 agonist ivuxolimab in advanced cancers. The overall study: Age averaged around 58 years (range roughly 23 to 80), and approximately 80% were male.

This clone showed up just a few times. Using immunoSEQ multiplex PCR, the repertoire was profiled, and TCRdb retains in-frame clones only, with some absent. The table lists tens of thousands of clones, 84% of them singletons. Trimming shortened V by 0 bases and J by 5 bases, and 20 bases separated the two germline ends. Germline CDR1 reads SGHRS; CDR2 reads YFSETQ. The CDR3 loop spans 18 amino acids. Patients who had autoimmune disease history or got systemic immunosuppression were left out. The chain carries TRBV5-1 and TRBJ2-2, with TRBD2 as a possible D gene (6 bases). The origin of this receptor is an adult with an advanced solid tumor such as melanoma, head and neck, liver or kidney cancer. This sample comprised CD4+ or CD8+ T cells sorted from blood, obtained in a trial of the OX40 agonist ivuxolimab. CDR3 DNA: TGCGCCAGCAGCTTGGTGACTGCGGGGAGAGGAGGAACCGGGGAGCTGTTTTTT. Protein sequence: CASSLVTAGRGGTGELFF. Complete variable domain (other parts from reference TRBV5-1 and TRBJ2-2): KAGVTQTPRYLIKTRGQQVTLSCSPISGHRSVSWYQQTPGQGLQFLFEYFSETQRNKGNFPGRFSGRQFSNSRSEMNVSTLELGDSALYLCASSLVTAGRGGTGELFFGEGSRLTVL.